This TCR beta chain was recovered during a study of lymphopenia after photon versus proton radiotherapy. V dropped 0 bases and J dropped 3 bases, with 11 bases sitting between them. The CDR3 is made up of 15 amino acids. From germline, CDR1 is LGHNA and CDR2 YSLEER. The method was immunoSEQ multiplex PCR; TCRdb's version includes in-frame clones alone and lacks a portion of them. This table holds tens of thousands of clones, 65% to 90% found once. Details on this clone: No antigen is known for it.

Findings and limits, study-wide: Post-nadir TCR diversity decline inversely tracked overall survival among those who died. Better survival with proton therapy was suggested as possible, not demonstrated. After lymphocyte nadir, photon-treated repertoires showed oligoclonal expansion, especially CD8+ Temra. Photon-treated patients lost naive T cells and TCR diversity; proton-treated stayed stable.

This sequence joins TRBV4-3 and TRBJ1-2, with D unclear. Sequencing was performed on peripheral blood, taken from a patient treated with photon-based radiotherapy. The clonotype was recovered from a man aged 35-49 years with gastric cancer. CDR3 protein: CASSQDPGVDYGYTF. Here the CDR3 DNA reads TGCGCCAGCAGCCAAGATCCCGGGGTTGACTATGGCTACACCTTC.